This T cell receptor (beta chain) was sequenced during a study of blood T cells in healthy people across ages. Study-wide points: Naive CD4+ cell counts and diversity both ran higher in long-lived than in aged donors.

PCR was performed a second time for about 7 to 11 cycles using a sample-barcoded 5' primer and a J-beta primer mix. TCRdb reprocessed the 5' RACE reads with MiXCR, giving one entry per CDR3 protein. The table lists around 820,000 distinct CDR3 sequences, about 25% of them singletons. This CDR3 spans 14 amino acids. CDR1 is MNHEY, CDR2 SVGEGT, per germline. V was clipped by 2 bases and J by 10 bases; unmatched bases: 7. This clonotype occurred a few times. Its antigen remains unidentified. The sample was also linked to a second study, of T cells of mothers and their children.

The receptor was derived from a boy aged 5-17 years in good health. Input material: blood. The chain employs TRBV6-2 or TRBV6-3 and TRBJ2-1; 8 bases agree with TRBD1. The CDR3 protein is CASSYPGQAAEQFF. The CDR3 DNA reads TGTGCCAGCAGTTACCCGGGACAGGCCGCCGAGCAGTTCTTC.